The rows below give T cell receptor beta chains drawn from one sample of a study of T cells expressing NK-cell markers. For each CDR3 protein, TCRdb gives one entry from its re-call of the 5' RACE reads, without DNA. This sample's table reports about 260,000 distinct CDR3 sequences. Sequencing input: blood T cells: a sorted CD56 or NKG2C T cell subset, CD4+ or CD8+ T cells, or bulk PBMC T cells (not recorded which). These receptors came from a woman aged 18 to 69 in good health. Both conserved end residues are part of each CDR3.

TRBJ2-3 | TRBV7-2 | CASSLGDRNILTDTQYF
TRBJ2-1 | TRBV7-3 | CASSAQVAGGEQFF
TRBJ1-2 | TRBV6-6 | CASSLQGEYGYTF
TRBJ1-1 | TRBV18 | CASSPGWANTEAFF
TRBJ2-2 | TRBV7-6 | CASSLALAGAPNTGELFF
TRBJ1-5 | TRBV20-1 | CSARGLNQPQHF
TRBJ2-2 | TRBV7-2 | CASSLIGGELFF
TRBJ1-1 | TRBV15 | CATSNDRTGATEAFF
TRBJ1-2 | TRBV28 | CASSTPDRGGYTF
TRBJ1-4 | TRBV10-3 | CAISVTGGKLFF
TRBJ1-5 | TRBV5-8 | CASNNDRNQPQHF
TRBJ2-1 | TRBV12-3/TRBV12-4 | CASSLGVRGAGREQFF
TRBJ1-5 | TRBV6-1 | CASRKTGYSNQPQHF
TRBJ2-7 | TRBV20-1 | CSARDFLASGGYEQYF
TRBJ1-6 | TRBV7-2 | CASSSARGNSPLHF
TRBJ2-5 | TRBV20-1 | CSANKRLAREETQYF
TRBJ2-1 | TRBV5-1 | CASSLEQGARNEQFF
TRBJ1-2 | TRBV12-3/TRBV12-4 | CASTKRRGTFHGYTF
TRBJ1-1 | TRBV5-5 | CASSTGPENTEAFF
TRBJ2-3 | TRBV12-3/TRBV12-4 | CASSRVESTDTQYF
TRBJ2-3 | TRBV15 | CATSRVGTGSGDTQYF
TRBJ2-2 | TRBV28 | CASSYGANTGELFF
TRBJ1-5 | TRBV7-2 | CASSSQDKQPQHF
TRBJ2-1 | TRBV9 | CASSVDGGPAYNEQFF
TRBJ2-7 | TRBV29-1 | CSVQPGQGPYEQYF
TRBJ1-2 | TRBV29-1 | CSVGETNYGYTF
TRBJ2-5 | TRBV5-1 | CASSLEPEIQETQYF
TRBJ1-1 | TRBV12-3/TRBV12-4 | CASSSGTSEAFF
TRBJ1-1 | TRBV3-1 | CASSQGPGGKAFF
TRBJ2-5 | TRBV9 | CASSAGGRTETQYF
TRBJ2-1 | TRBV27 | CASSYRGSYNEQFF
TRBJ2-3 | TRBV20-1 | CSAQGDGDTQYF
TRBJ2-5 | TRBV7-2 | CASSLRLAGGKTQYF
TRBJ2-7 | TRBV6-2/TRBV6-3 | CASSYLGSHYEQYF
TRBJ1-6 | TRBV14 | CASSQARPTSYNSPLHF
TRBJ1-3 | TRBV5-4 | CASSFRQAGLTQRGNTIYF
TRBJ2-7 | TRBV5-5 | CASSVSGRQNEQYF
TRBJ1-2 | TRBV6-6 | CATRDSYGYTF
TRBJ2-1 | TRBV20-1 | CSAGTMANEQFF
TRBJ2-3 | TRBV7-3 | CASSLTGTGSQYF
TRBJ2-3 | TRBV20-1 | CSARKSVSTDTQYF